What follows are 27 T cell receptor beta chains derived from one specimen sequenced in a study of cytomegalovirus exposure and HLA in healthy donors (dated by TCRdb to the late 2010s). Library preparation employed the immunoSEQ multiplex PCR assay. For the multiplex PCR, a mixture combining 60 forward primers for TCR Vbeta segments and 13 reverse primers for TCR Jbeta segments was used. Imported from immuneACCESS, the table was reduced by TCRdb to in-frame sequences with V and J called. These copies leave out some clones; in studies compared against another copy, an unresolved V gene accounts for under half, and the cause of the remainder is not known. The sample table holds fewer than 250,000 clones, of which about nine tenths were seen once. About 1% of the sample is taken by the ten largest. Sequences were obtained from PBMCs. These receptor sequences come from a boy aged 2 to 9 in good health and CMV-seronegative.

This clone was seen a single time. This chain connects TRBV27 to TRBJ2-7; 7 bases are a match to TRBD2. Germline CDR1 reads MNHEY; CDR2 reads SMNVEV (reference sequence). This CDR3 is 13 amino acids long. V trimming: 3 bases; J trimming: 1 base; junction bases outside the gene matches: 0. This CDR3 reads CASSLGLSYEQYF. Written as DNA, the CDR3 is TGTGCCAGCAGTTTGGGACTATCCTACGAGCAGTACTTC.

The chain combines TRBV5-5 with TRBJ1-4; 7 nucleotides line up with TRBD1. With V trimmed by 3 bases and J by 4 bases, 6 bases remained unmatched. This CDR3 has 15 residues. Germline V CDR1 and CDR2: SGHKS, YYEKEE (reference sequence). Here the CDR3 reads CASSSRDSGNEKLFF. CDR3 coding DNA: TGTGCCAGCAGCTCACGGGACAGCGGTAATGAAAAACTGTTTTTT.

V usage is TRBV6-5 and J usage is TRBJ2-5; D uncertain. Trimming stripped 0 bases from V and 4 bases from J, with 12 bases between. The germline gives CDR1 MNHEY, CDR2 SVGAGI. The CDR3 extends over 15 amino acids. The CDR3 loop reads CASSYSYSRGETQYF. CDR3 DNA: TGTGCCAGCAGTTACTCGTATTCGCGTGGAGAGACCCAGTACTTC.

The chain uses TRBV27 and TRBJ1-2; 7 nucleotides match TRBD1. The V gene's germline CDR1 is MNHEY and CDR2 SMNVEV (reference sequence). Trimming at V came to 5 bases and at J to 8 bases, leaving 17 bases not matched to a gene. This CDR3 is built from 16 residues. The CDR3 sequence: CASSPQDRIGKKGYTF. The CDR3 bases are TGTGCCAGCAGTCCTCAGGACAGGATTGGAAAGAAGGGCTACACCTTC.

This clone appeared once. This sequence joins TRBV29-1 and TRBJ2-1; maybe TRBD1 (6 bases). V was cut by 8 bases and J by 10 bases, with 15 bases left in between. The CDR3 is 11 residues long. Per germline, CDR1 SQVTM and CDR2 ANQGSEA. The CDR3 region has the DNA TGCAGCTCAAGCAGGGGAGACGAGCAGTTCTTC. Its protein product is CSSSRGDEQFF.

V usage is TRBV25-1 and J usage is TRBJ1-1; D may be TRBD1 (5 bases). Looked up from germline, CDR1 is MGHDK and CDR2 is SYGVNS. There are 13 residues in the CDR3. Trimming removed 4 bases at V and 2 bases at J, with 8 bases between. DNA for the CDR3: TGTGCCAGCAGTGGGGGCGCAAACACTGAAGCTTTCTTT. Translating gives CASSGGANTEAFF.

The CDR3 here is CAISDVETGVYSYNSPLHF. CDR3 in DNA: TGTGCCATCAGTGACGTAGAGACAGGGGTTTACTCCTATAATTCACCCCTCCACTTT. The V call is TRBV10-3, the J call TRBJ1-6, with 8 bases fitting TRBD1. The junction had 10 bases not matched to a gene; V was cut back by 3 bases and J by 0 bases. This CDR3 region has 19 residues. Germline assignment: CDR1 ENHRY and CDR2 SYGVKD.

The V call is TRBV19, the J call TRBJ2-3; 10 positions agree with TRBD1. The CDR3 length is 16 residues. Unmatched junction bases numbered 7, after V lost 7 bases and J lost 0 bases. Germline lookup yields CDR1 LNHDA and CDR2 SQIVND (reference sequence). The CDR3 loop is CASTAGTGVSTDTQYF. CDR3 coding DNA: TGTGCCAGTACCGCCGGGACAGGGGTAAGCACAGATACGCAGTATTTT.

The chain uses TRBV5-1 and TRBJ2-2, with TRBD1 matching over 10 bases. V shed 4 bases and J 0 bases; nucleotides not matched to a gene: 15. CDR1 and CDR2 from the germline V gene are SGHRS and YFSETQ. CDR3 size: 20 residues. This chain's CDR3 is CASSLYPGTGAGPNTGELFF. The CDR3 DNA reads TGCGCCAGCAGCCTTTATCCCGGGACAGGGGCCGGACCGAACACCGGGGAGCTGTTTTTT.

The V and J genes are TRBV5-5 and TRBJ2-3; TRBD2 matches 9 bases. After removal of 4 bases from V and 4 bases from J, the junction contained 10 bases not matched to a gene. The germline CDR1 and CDR2 sequences are SGHKS and YYEKEE (reference sequence). CDR3 size: 16 residues. For the CDR3, the DNA is TGTGCCAGCAGCGCGCTTATTAGCGGGGGCTCAGATACGCAGTATTTT. It translates to CASSALISGGSDTQYF.

This chain joins TRBV18 and TRBJ1-1, with 10 positions matching TRBD1. V gave up 4 bases and J gave up 8 bases; unmatched junction bases: 13. The CDR3 consists of 16 residues. CDR1 is KGHSH and CDR2 is LQKENI in the germline V gene. The DNA for the CDR3 is TGTGCCAGCTCACAACCTGGACAGGGGGGAGCGCGCGAAGCTTTCTTT. It specifies CASSQPGQGGAREAFF.

The rearrangement joins TRBV5-1 to TRBJ1-2; 7 bases align to TRBD1. This CDR3 is 15 amino acids long. With V trimmed by 0 bases and J by 1 base, 3 bases remained unmatched. Germline CDR1 reads SGHRS; CDR2 reads YFSETQ. CDR3: CASSLGPGGNYGYTF. In DNA, the CDR3 is TGCGCCAGCAGCTTGGGGCCAGGGGGTAACTATGGCTACACCTTC.

This rearrangement joins TRBV4-1 to TRBJ1-4; D gene ambiguous. The CDR3 is made up of 15 amino acids. Germline-derived CDR1 and CDR2 are MGHRA and YSYEKL. Trimming cost V 1 base and J 5 bases, with 11 bases left between them. CDR3 nucleotides: TGCGCCAGCAGCCAAGCAGGCCCGGGGAATGAAAAACTGTTTTTT. Encoded protein: CASSQAGPGNEKLFF.

This clone was seen a handful of times. The chain is built from TRBV7-9 and TRBJ1-1, with D tentatively TRBD1 (5 bases). Germline CDR1 reads SEHNR; CDR2 reads FQNEAQ (reference sequence). V was trimmed by 5 bases and J by 0 bases, leaving 10 bases between them. This CDR3 has 14 residues. CDR3 region: CASSTRQMNTEAFF. As DNA, the CDR3 is TGTGCCAGCAGCACGAGACAGATGAACACTGAAGCTTTCTTT.

The chain has TRBV9 and TRBJ2-7; perhaps TRBD2 as D (6 bases). Between the trimmed V and J ends, which lost 0 bases and 3 bases, there was a span of 10 bases. From germline, CDR1 is SGDLS and CDR2 YYNGEE. The CDR3 sequence is 14 residues long. CDR3: CASSVAEGGYEQYF. As DNA, the CDR3 is TGTGCCAGCAGCGTAGCTGAGGGAGGCTACGAGCAGTACTTC.

The CDR3 DNA follows: TGTGCCTCCTCAAGGGGGAGTGACAATGAGCAGTTCTTC. This encodes CASSRGSDNEQFF. This chain joins TRBV30 and TRBJ2-1, with D perhaps TRBD1 (6 bases). CDR3 length: 13 amino acids. Germline loops: CDR1 GTSNPN, CDR2 SVGIG (reference sequence). Trimming removed 7 bases at V and 5 bases at J, with 15 bases between.

The chain combines TRBV7-9 with TRBJ1-5; D possibly corresponds to TRBD1 (5 bases). V was trimmed by 3 bases and J by 7 bases, leaving 7 bases between them. In germline, CDR1 is SEHNR, CDR2 FQNEAQ (reference sequence). The length of the CDR3 is 12 residues. CDR3 bases: TGTGCCAGCAGCTTCCAGGGCCAGCCCCAGCATTTT. It yields the protein CASSFQGQPQHF.

The chain has TRBV5-1 and TRBJ1-6, with 8 bases that match TRBD1. The germline V gene encodes CDR1 SGHRS and CDR2 YFSETQ. The CDR3 contains 17 residues. Trimming cost V 3 bases and J 5 bases; bases outside gene matches: 10. This chain's CDR3 is CASSSPDRGRHNSPLHF. The CDR3 bases are TGCGCCAGCAGCTCGCCTGACAGGGGACGCCATAATTCACCCCTCCACTTT.

This clone has a single count. DNA of the CDR3: TGTGCCTGGAGTGTAACAAATAACTACGAGCAGTACTTC. It encodes CAWSVTNNYEQYF. The chain is built from TRBV30 and TRBJ2-7; D is uncertain. The ends were cut back, 0 bases at V and 3 bases at J, with 9 bases in the middle. The CDR3 extends over 13 amino acids. Germline assignment: CDR1 GTSNPN and CDR2 SVGIG (reference sequence).

Concerning this clone itself: The junction does not match germline at one end; this may be a read error. This chain links TRBV7-9 with TRBJ1-1; D may be TRBD1 (6 bases). The CDR3 length is 14 residues. Germline values: CDR1 SEHNR, CDR2 FQNEAQ (reference sequence). In DNA, the CDR3 is TGTTCCAGCACCGTAGGGGGGGGTAGCACTGAAGCTTTCTTT. Translated: CSSTVGGGSTEAFF.

The V call is TRBV14, the J call TRBJ2-5, with D unresolved. The CDR3 covers 15 residues. V lost 0 bases and J 5 bases, leaving 13 bases between the germline ends. Per germline, CDR1 SGHDN and CDR2 FVKESK. CDR3 in amino acids: CASSQEWSGFETQYF. In nucleotides, the CDR3 is TGTGCCAGCAGCCAAGAATGGTCCGGGTTCGAGACCCAGTACTTC.

The chain is built from TRBV7-8 and TRBJ1-2; weak D call: TRBD1 (5 bases). V lost 1 base, J lost 1 base, and 13 bases lay in between. CDR1 is SGHVS and CDR2 is FQNEAQ in the germline V gene. The CDR3 length is 16 residues. The DNA of the CDR3 is TGTGCCAGCAGCTTAGGACAGTCGAGCTTTAACTATGGCTACACCTTC. This translates into CASSLGQSSFNYGYTF.

This chain uses TRBV2 with TRBJ2-7; TRBD2 matches 12 bases. In germline, CDR1 is SNHLY, CDR2 FYNNEI. The junction had 10 bases not matched to a gene; V was cut back by 8 bases and J by 5 bases. The CDR3 extends over 15 amino acids. The CDR3 sequence: CASGPGLAGRHEQYF. In DNA form, the CDR3 reads TGTGCCAGCGGGCCAGGACTAGCGGGAAGGCACGAGCAGTACTTC. Together with reference TRBV2 and TRBJ2-7, the CDR3 gives the full variable domain: EPEVTQTPSHQVTQMGQEVILRCVPISNHLYFYWYRQILGQKVEFLVSFYNNEISEKSEIFDDQFSVERPDGSNFTLKIRSTKLEDSAMYFCASGPGLAGRHEQYFGPGTRLTVT.

This clone was counted only a few times. The chain employs TRBV11-2 and TRBJ2-2; D is perhaps TRBD2 (5 bases). The V end lost 1 base, the J end lost 1 base, and 7 bases lay between the germline ends. Germline-derived CDR1 and CDR2 are SGHAT and FQNNGV. The CDR3 spans 15 residues. The CDR3 nucleotides read TGTGCCAGCAGCTTAGGACGGGGGAACACCGGGGAGCTGTTTTTT. This translates into CASSLGRGNTGELFF.

This clone showed up just once. The CDR3 protein is CASSPARATVSNQPQHF. In nucleotides, the CDR3 is TGTGCCAGCAGCCCCGCCAGGGCGACCGTTAGCAATCAGCCCCAGCATTTT. V is TRBV7-8 and J is TRBJ1-5; possibly TRBD1 for D (5 bases). V lost 5 bases to trimming and J lost 0 bases, with 17 bases between them. Germline V gene lookup returns CDR1 SGHVS and CDR2 FQNEAQ. The CDR3 is made up of 17 amino acids.

The chain employs TRBV5-1 and TRBJ2-5, with TRBD2 identical over 11 bases. The V gene's germline CDR1 is SGHRS and CDR2 YFSETQ. V was pared by 4 bases and J by 2 bases, with 7 bases of the junction left unmatched. The CDR3 is 16 residues long. CDR3 loop: CASSRNPSGGQETQYF. The CDR3 coding sequence is TGCGCCAGCAGCCGGAATCCTAGCGGGGGGCAAGAGACCCAGTACTTC.

The J gene is TRBJ2-2, the V gene TRBV15, with TRBD2 as a possible D gene (6 bases). In germline, CDR1 is LNHNV, CDR2 YYDKDF (reference sequence). Deletions cut 2 bases from V and 10 bases from J, with 17 bases between. This CDR3 has 15 residues. CDR3 coding DNA: TGTGCCACCAGCAGACAAATCCGAACGGGGGAGGAGCTGTTTTTT. Translating it yields CATSRQIRTGEELFF.